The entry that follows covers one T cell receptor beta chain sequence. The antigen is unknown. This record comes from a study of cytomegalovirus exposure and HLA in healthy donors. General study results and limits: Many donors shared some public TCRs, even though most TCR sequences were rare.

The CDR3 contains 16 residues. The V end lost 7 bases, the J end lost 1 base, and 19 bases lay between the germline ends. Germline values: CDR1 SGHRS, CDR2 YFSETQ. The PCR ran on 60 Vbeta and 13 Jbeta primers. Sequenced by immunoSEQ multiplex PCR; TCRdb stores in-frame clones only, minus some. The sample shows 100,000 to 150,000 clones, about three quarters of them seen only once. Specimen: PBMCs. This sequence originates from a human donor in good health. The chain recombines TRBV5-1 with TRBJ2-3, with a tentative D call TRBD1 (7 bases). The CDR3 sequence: CASSGVVRGGTDTQYF. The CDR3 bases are TGCGCCAGCTCCGGGGTAGTCAGGGGGGGCACAGATACGCAGTATTTT.